This TCR beta chain came from a study of human T cells and chemical hapten exposure. Study-wide points: Counts of expanded TCRs at PT1 were positively correlated with patch test score.

TCRdb redid the calling of the RACE reads with MiXCR, one entry per CDR3 protein. The table has 84,000 or so distinct CDR3 sequences, 8.5% seen once. This CDR3 spans 15 amino acids. Per the germline V gene, CDR1 is MNHEY and CDR2 is SVGAGI. The V segment lost 4 bases and the J segment 3 bases; nucleotides outside the gene matches: 7. Time point specified: pre-sensitization, week 0. Specified treatment: therapeutic diphenylcyclopropenone sensitization with weekly scalp DPC. Comments on this clonotype: Its antigen remains unknown.

The chain employs TRBV6-5 and TRBJ2-3, with TRBD2 matching 7 bases. This sequence originates from a man aged 35 to 55 with alopecia areata. Some clones in this sample may be carry-over from other donors' samples. The material was whole blood, obtained in connection with sensitization to the hapten diphenylcyclopropenone (DPC). CDR3: CASSSRLAGTDTQYF. The DNA for the CDR3 is TGTGCCAGCAGTTCCCGATTAGCGGGTACAGATACGCAGTATTTT.